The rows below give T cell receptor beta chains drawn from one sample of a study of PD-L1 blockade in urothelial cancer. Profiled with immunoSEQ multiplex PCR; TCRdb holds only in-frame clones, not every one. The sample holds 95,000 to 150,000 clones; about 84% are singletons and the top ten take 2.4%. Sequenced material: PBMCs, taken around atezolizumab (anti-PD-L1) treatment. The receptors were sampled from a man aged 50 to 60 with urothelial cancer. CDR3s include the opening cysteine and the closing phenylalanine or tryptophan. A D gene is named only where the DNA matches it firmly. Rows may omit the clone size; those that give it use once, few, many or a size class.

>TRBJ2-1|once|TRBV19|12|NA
TGTGCCAGTAGTATCGGGGGCGGGGGCTGGTTCTTC
CASSIGGGGWFF
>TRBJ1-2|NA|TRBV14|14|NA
TGTGCCAGCAGCCCGGACAGTAGATCGTATGGCTACACCTTC
CASSPDSRSYGYTF
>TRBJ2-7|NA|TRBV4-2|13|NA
TGTGCCAGCAGCCAAGACCGGGAGCGCGAGCAGTACTTC
CASSQDREREQYF
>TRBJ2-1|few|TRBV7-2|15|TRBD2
TGTGCCAGCATCTTAGCGGGAGTCAGGTACAATGAGCAGTTCTTC
CASILAGVRYNEQFF
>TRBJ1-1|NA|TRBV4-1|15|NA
TGCGCCAGCAGCTCTGGACAGCAAACCCGCGCTGAAGCTTTCTTT
CASSSGQQTRAEAFF
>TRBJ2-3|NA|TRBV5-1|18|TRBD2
TGCGCCAGCAGCTTGTCTCCCGGGACTAGCGGGGTCACAGATACGCAGTATTTT
CASSLSPGTSGVTDTQYF
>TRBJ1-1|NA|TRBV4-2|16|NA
TGTGCCAGCAGCCAAGCCCCTGGACAGCCATACACTGAAGCTTTCTTT
CASSQAPGQPYTEAFF
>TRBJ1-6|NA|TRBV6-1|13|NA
TGTGCCAGCAGTGAAGTTCAAAATTCACCCCTCCACTTT
CASSEVQNSPLHF
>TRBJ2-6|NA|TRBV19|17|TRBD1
TGTGCCAGTAGTATTCTAAGGACAGGGCGTGGGGCCAACGTCCTGACTTTC
CASSILRTGRGANVLTF
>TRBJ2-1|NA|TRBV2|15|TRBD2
TGTGCCAGCAGCCGCGCCCTAGCGGGAGAGGTTGAGCAGTTCTTC
CASSRALAGEVEQFF
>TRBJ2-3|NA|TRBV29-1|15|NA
TGCAGCGTTGAGGGACTCTGGGGGAATAAAGATACGCAGTATTTT
CSVEGLWGNKDTQYF
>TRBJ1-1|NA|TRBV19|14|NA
TGTGCCAGCTCGGGACACAACATGAACACTGAAGCTTTCTTT
CASSGHNMNTEAFF
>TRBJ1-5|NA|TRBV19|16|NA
TGTGCCAGTAGTAGGGACTTTCTCCGGGGCAATCAGCCCCAGCATTTT
CASSRDFLRGNQPQHF
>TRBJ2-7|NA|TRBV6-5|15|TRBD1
TGTGCCAGCAGTTACTCGGGGCAGGGGGCGGGCGAGCAGTACTTC
CASSYSGQGAGEQYF
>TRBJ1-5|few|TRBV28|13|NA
TGTGCCAGCAGTTTGAGCCCGGGGAGGCCCCAGCATTTT
CASSLSPGRPQHF
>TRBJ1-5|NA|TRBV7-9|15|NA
TGTGCCAGCAGCTTAGGGTCGGGACAAAGACAGCCCCAGCATTTT
CASSLGSGQRQPQHF
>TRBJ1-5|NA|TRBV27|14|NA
TGTGCCAGCAGTTTCAGAGGGACTAATCAGCCCCAGCATTTT
CASSFRGTNQPQHF
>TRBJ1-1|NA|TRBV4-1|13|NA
TGCGCCAGCAGCCAAGAGCGGAGGCGCTGGGCTTTCTTT
CASSQERRRWAFF
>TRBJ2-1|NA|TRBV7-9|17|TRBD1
TGTGCCAGCAGCCCCCCCCGACAGGGGGCTTCCTACAATGAGCAGTTCTTC
CASSPPRQGASYNEQFF
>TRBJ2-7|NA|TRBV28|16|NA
TGTGCCAGCAGTTGGGGAGCGGTCTTAACCGCCTACGAGCAGTACTTC
CASSWGAVLTAYEQYF
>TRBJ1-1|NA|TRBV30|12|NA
TGTGCCTGGAGCGCGTTGAACACTGAAGCTTTCTTT
CAWSALNTEAFF